A single sample gave rise to the 23 T cell receptor beta chains below, sequenced in a study of neurological immune-mediated disorders. Stated time point: longitudinal time-point 1 (baseline). TCRdb recomputed calls from the 5' RACE reads with MiXCR, one row per CDR3 protein. The sample carries around 71,000 distinct CDR3 sequences, about an eighth recorded once. Sequenced sample: PBMCs. The source is a female donor with HTLV-1-associated myelopathy (HAM/TSP).

This clonotype was picked up a small number of times. This chain joins TRBV7-8 and TRBJ2-7; D might be TRBD1 (6 bases). Germline CDR1 is SGHVS and CDR2 is FQNEAQ. The CDR3 sequence is 15 residues long. Between the trimmed V and J ends, which lost 5 bases and 3 bases, there was a span of 17 bases. The CDR3 DNA sequence: TGTGCCAGCAGCACCCAACGGGGCAGGGGCTACGAGCAGTACTTC. This encodes CASSTQRGRGYEQYF.

This clonotype was counted at least ten times. The chain has TRBV5-6 and TRBJ2-3; the D is unclear. The CDR3 spans 12 residues. V lost 2 bases to trimming and J lost 5 bases, with 6 bases between them. The germline V gene encodes CDR1 SGHDT and CDR2 YYEEEE. Written as DNA, the CDR3 is TGTGCCAGCAGCTTTTTCGGAGATACGCAGTATTTT. Protein product: CASSFFGDTQYF.

This clonotype was seen many times. V gene TRBV3-1 combines with J gene TRBJ2-1, with D perhaps matching TRBD2 (7 bases). Germline V lookup: CDR1 LGHDT, CDR2 YNNKEL (reference sequence). The CDR3 covers 16 residues. The germline V and J ends were trimmed by 0 bases and 2 bases, with 11 bases remaining between them. CDR3 loop: CASSQEAGAAYNEQFF. CDR3 in DNA: TGTGCCAGCAGCCAAGAGGCGGGGGCCGCCTACAATGAGCAGTTCTTC.

In this sample, this clonotype turned up many times. The J gene is TRBJ2-1, the V gene TRBV4-2; 8 bases agree with TRBD2. The CDR3 consists of 15 residues. V was clipped by 4 bases and J by 8 bases; unmatched bases: 10. Germline V gene sequence: CDR1 LGHNA, CDR2 YNFKEQ. The CDR3 bases are TGTGCCAGCAGCCCCGCCGCGGGGGGCGGGTATGAGCAGTTCTTC. Amino acids: CASSPAAGGGYEQFF.

This clonotype came up many times. The rearrangement links TRBV5-4 to TRBJ2-1; possible D gene TRBD1, 6 bases. With 6 bases removed from V and 4 bases from J, the gap between germline ends came to 14 bases. CDR3 length: 14 amino acids. Germline loops: CDR1 SGHNT, CDR2 YYREEE (reference sequence). The CDR3: CASTQGRGYNEQFF. In nucleotides, the CDR3 is TGTGCCAGCACTCAGGGGAGAGGGTACAATGAGCAGTTCTTC.

This clonotype was counted at least ten times. V is TRBV5-1 and J is TRBJ2-1; D might be TRBD1 (5 bases). In germline, CDR1 is SGHRS, CDR2 YFSETQ. V dropped 4 bases and J dropped 6 bases, with 17 bases sitting between them. The CDR3 sequence is 15 residues long. The CDR3 region is CASSPDGHLSNEQFF. The CDR3 bases are TGCGCCAGCAGCCCGGACGGACACCTGTCCAATGAGCAGTTCTTC.

In this sample, this clonotype turned up many times. The gene calls are TRBV7-2 and TRBJ2-7; 10 bases line up with TRBD2. Unmatched junction bases numbered 7, after V lost 4 bases and J lost 4 bases. CDR3 length equals 15 residues. Germline V lookup: CDR1 SGHTA, CDR2 FQGNSA. The chain's CDR3 is CASSSSGGQRYEQYF. The CDR3 DNA reads TGTGCCAGCAGCTCTAGCGGGGGCCAGCGTTACGAGCAGTACTTC.

The chain carries TRBV6-1 and TRBJ1-1; no reliable D call. CDR3 size: 14 residues. Germline CDR1 MNHNS, CDR2 SASEGT. Between the trimmed V and J ends, which lost 4 bases and 3 bases, there was a span of 12 bases. CDR3 amino acids: CASSVTGKDTEAFF. Written as DNA, the CDR3 is TGTGCCAGCAGTGTCACGGGAAAGGACACTGAAGCTTTCTTT.

Comments on this clonotype: A much larger clone differs by one base, so this may be a read error. The CDR3 does not close with the conserved phenylalanine or tryptophan, likely indicating a read error. The chain carries TRBV7-9 and TRBJ2-7; 7 nucleotides match TRBD1. From germline, CDR1 is SEHNR and CDR2 FQNEAQ (reference sequence). The CDR3 covers 14 residues. V shed 5 bases, J shed 3 bases, and the junction held 7 bases outside the gene matches. CDR3 nucleotides: TGTGCCAGCAGCCAACGACAGGGAGTCTACGAGCAGTACATC. Protein: CASSQRQGVYEQYI.

This clonotype occurred many times. The chain is built from TRBV5-1 and TRBJ1-1; D ambiguous. The germline V and J ends were trimmed by 1 base and 0 bases, with 10 bases remaining between them. Per the germline V gene, CDR1 is SGHRS and CDR2 is YFSETQ. The length of the CDR3 is 15 residues. The DNA for the CDR3 is TGCGCCAGCAGCTTGAACCCCCAAATGAACACTGAAGCTTTCTTT. Residues: CASSLNPQMNTEAFF. Based on the CDR3 plus reference TRBV5-1 and TRBJ1-1, the full variable domain is KAGVTQTPRYLIKTRGQQVTLSCSPISGHRSVSWYQQTPGQGLQFLFEYFSETQRNKGNFPGRFSGRQFSNSRSEMNVSTLELGDSALYLCASSLNPQMNTEAFFGQGTRLTVV.

The chain has TRBV10-3 and TRBJ2-7; 7 bases are shared with TRBD2. V lost 5 bases to trimming and J lost 1 base; unmatched junction nucleotides: 2. CDR1 and CDR2 (germline): ENHRY, SYGVKD. This CDR3 comprises 13 residues. This CDR3 reads CAISTGGSYEQYF. CDR3 DNA sequence: TGTGCCATCAGTACGGGGGGTTCCTACGAGCAGTACTTC.

This clonotype was recorded many times. This chain uses TRBV7-9 with TRBJ1-4, with 9 bases aligning to TRBD1. The germline CDR1 and CDR2 sequences are SEHNR and FQNEAQ (reference sequence). CDR3 length: 16 amino acids. V shed 5 bases, J shed 8 bases, and the junction held 12 bases outside the gene matches. CDR3 residues: CASSLKRGTGTEKLFF. In DNA form, the CDR3 reads TGTGCCAGCAGCCTTAAGCGAGGGACAGGGACGGAAAAACTGTTTTTT.

This clonotype turned up a few times. The J gene is TRBJ2-3, the V gene TRBV6-1, with D possibly matching TRBD2 (7 bases). V was pared by 1 base and J by 4 bases, with 15 bases between. Germline loops: CDR1 MNHNS, CDR2 SASEGT. The CDR3 has 16 amino acids. The CDR3 region is CASSEDRRGRADTQYF. The CDR3 DNA reads as TGTGCCAGCAGTGAAGACCGGCGGGGGCGCGCAGATACGCAGTATTTT.

This clonotype occurred many times. The V gene is TRBV10-2, the J gene TRBJ2-7; 11 bases fit TRBD1. The CDR3 consists of 14 residues. The germline V gene has CDR1 WSHSY and CDR2 SAAADI. Losses at the gene ends were 8 bases for V and 6 bases for J; bases not matched to a gene: 9. The CDR3 is CASLGGTGGLEQYF. The CDR3, as DNA: TGCGCCAGCTTGGGGGGGACAGGGGGACTCGAGCAGTACTTC.

The V gene is TRBV4-2, the J gene TRBJ2-3; 8 bases align to TRBD2. The V gene's germline CDR1 is LGHNA and CDR2 YNFKEQ. This CDR3 comprises 15 residues. Unmatched junction bases numbered 14, after V lost 1 base and J lost 14 bases. CDR3 nucleotide sequence: TGTGCCAGCAGCCAAGGGACTAGCAACACCGGGGAGCTGTATTTT. It yields the protein CASSQGTSNTGELYF.

This rearrangement joins TRBV20-1 to TRBJ2-3; TRBD2 matches 9 bases. There are 13 residues in the CDR3. The V segment lost 3 bases and the J segment 5 bases; nucleotides outside the gene matches: 3. Germline CDR1 DFQATT, CDR2 SNEGSKA (reference sequence). In DNA form, the CDR3 reads TGCAGTGCTAGCGGCGGGGGGGGAGATACGCAGTATTTT. It encodes CSASGGGGDTQYF.

This clonotype was observed at least ten times. The gene calls are TRBV5-1 and TRBJ1-1, with D maybe TRBD1 (5 bases). The CDR3 runs 14 residues. Looked up from germline, CDR1 is SGHRS and CDR2 is YFSETQ. The V end lost 4 bases, the J end lost 1 base, and 11 bases lay between the germline ends. For the CDR3, the DNA is TGCGCCAGCAGCCTAAACACAGGGAACACTGAAGCTTTCTTT. The encoded protein is CASSLNTGNTEAFF.

This clonotype was found many times. V and J are TRBV28 and TRBJ2-3; 7 bases align to TRBD2. The CDR3 extends over 17 amino acids. Germline CDR1 MDHEN, CDR2 SYDVKM. Unmatched junction bases numbered 9, after V lost 2 bases and J lost 1 base. CDR3 region: CASSLRAGRGGTDTQYF. CDR3 nucleotide sequence: TGTGCCAGCAGTTTACGAGCTGGCCGGGGGGGCACAGATACGCAGTATTTT. Complete variable domain (other parts from reference TRBV28 and TRBJ2-3): DVKVTQSSRYLVKRTGEKVFLECVQDMDHENMFWYRQDPGLGLRLIYFSYDVKMKEKGDIPEGYSVSREKKERFSLILESASTNQTSMYLCASSLRAGRGGTDTQYFGPGTRLTVL.

J is TRBJ2-1 and V is TRBV5-1, with 12 nucleotides matching TRBD2. CDR1 and CDR2 (germline): SGHRS, YFSETQ. The CDR3 is made up of 18 amino acids. V shed 1 base and J 2 bases; nucleotides not matched to a gene: 7. CDR3 protein: CASSLFASGGAPYNEQFF. The DNA of the CDR3 is TGCGCCAGCAGCTTGTTCGCTAGCGGGGGGGCCCCCTACAATGAGCAGTTCTTC.

V usage is TRBV12-3 or TRBV12-4 and J usage is TRBJ1-4; 7 bases fit TRBD1. This CDR3 contains 15 residues. J was trimmed by 8 bases and V by 5 bases; bases with no gene match: 11. CDR3 nucleotides: TGTGCCAGCAGTCTCTGGACAGGAGCGAGAGAAAAACTGTTTTTT. Protein: CASSLWTGAREKLFF.

This clonotype was seen only a few times. The chain uses TRBV5-5 and TRBJ2-7; D may be TRBD1 or TRBD2 (5 bases each). V was pared by 0 bases and J by 4 bases, with 11 bases between. The CDR3 consists of 14 residues. Germline V gene lookup returns CDR1 SGHKS and CDR2 YYEKEE (reference sequence). The CDR3 bases are TGTGCCAGCAGCTTGGCTACTGGGGGATACGAGCAGTACTTC. This encodes CASSLATGGYEQYF.

V gene TRBV5-1 combines with J gene TRBJ2-1; maybe TRBD2 (6 bases). CDR3 length: 15 residues. Germline V gene data show CDR1 as SGHRS and CDR2 as YFSETQ. Deletions cut 0 bases from V and 4 bases from J, with 11 bases between. The CDR3 DNA sequence: TGCGCCAGCAGCTTGGCGGGACTTACGTACAATGAGCAGTTCTTC. It translates to CASSLAGLTYNEQFF.

This clonotype was counted many times. This chain connects TRBV5-1 to TRBJ2-1, with 10 bases fitting TRBD2. This CDR3 has 14 amino acids. Germline CDR1 is SGHRS and CDR2 is YFSETQ. V dropped 4 bases and J dropped 11; count of bases not matched to a gene: 9. Written as DNA, the CDR3 is TGCGCCAGCAGCCCGCAGCGGGGGGGGGACCAGCAGTTCTTC. This translates into CASSPQRGGDQQFF.